The 14 T cell receptor beta chains listed next were all sequenced from one sample in a study of CD8 T cells in ankylosing spondylitis. From the 5' RACE reads, TCRdb called clonotypes with MiXCR, one entry per CDR3 protein. The sample contains about 39,000 distinct CDR3 sequences, about 9.3% of which appear only once. Specimen: blood, either unsorted or a sorted T cell fraction (not recorded which). Receptor source: a male donor with ankylosing spondylitis or in good health (not recorded which).

This clonotype was recorded only once. V usage is TRBV29-1 and J usage is TRBJ2-7; the match to TRBD1 covers 8 bases. The CDR3 contains 13 residues. Germline-derived CDR1 and CDR2 are SQVTM and ANQGSEA. The V gene end was trimmed by 4 bases and the J gene end by 2 bases; junction bases not matched to a gene: 4. The CDR3 protein is CSVVEDRAYEQYF. The CDR3 DNA is TGCAGCGTTGTGGAGGACAGGGCCTACGAGCAGTACTTC.

In this sample, this clonotype turned up many times. This chain uses TRBV12-3 or TRBV12-4 with TRBJ1-6; no clear D gene. V dropped 3 bases and J dropped 3 bases, with 6 bases sitting between them. This CDR3 is 14 amino acids long. In DNA form, the CDR3 reads TGTGCCAGCAGTTTCGGATTCTATAATTCACCCCTCCACTTT. Translation: CASSFGFYNSPLHF.

This clonotype was recorded at least ten times. This chain joins TRBV10-3 and TRBJ2-6; the match to TRBD2 covers 7 bases. The V gene end was trimmed by 11 bases and the J gene end by 4 bases; junction bases not matched to a gene: 20. CDR1 and CDR2 (germline): ENHRY, SYGVKD. The CDR3 totals 18 residues. CDR3 in DNA: TGTGCCTTATACCGTAAAGGGGCGCGGGGGAAGGGGGCCAACGTCCTGACTTTC. This gives the protein CALYRKGARGKGANVLTF.

This clonotype has a count of ten or more. The rearrangement joins TRBV6-5 to TRBJ2-1, with 11 bases fitting TRBD2. J gave up 4 bases and V 0 bases, and 5 bases lay outside the gene matches. Per the germline V gene, CDR1 is MNHEY and CDR2 is SVGAGI. The CDR3 runs to 17 residues. CDR3 in amino acids: CASSYSPGTSGYNEQFF. For the CDR3, the DNA is TGTGCCAGCAGTTACTCACCCGGGACTAGCGGATACAATGAGCAGTTCTTC.

This clonotype was recorded at least ten times. The chain recombines TRBV29-1 with TRBJ2-3; 9 nucleotides line up with TRBD2. V trimming: 4 bases; J trimming: 5 bases; junction bases outside the gene matches: 13. The CDR3 totals 16 residues. CDR1 SQVTM and CDR2 ANQGSEA come from the germline V gene. CDR3 nucleotides: TGCAGCGTTGGCCCCATTGGCGGGAGGGCCGGAGATACGCAGTATTTT. It specifies CSVGPIGGRAGDTQYF.

This clonotype was counted many times. This rearrangement joins TRBV5-5 to TRBJ2-7; 7 bases are shared with TRBD1. The CDR3 has 15 residues. The ends lost 0 bases at V and 3 bases at J; junction bases unmatched: 6. Germline CDR1 and CDR2: SGHKS and YYEKEE (reference sequence). The CDR3 DNA reads as TGTGCCAGCAGCTTGGAGGGGACAGATTACTACGAGCAGTACTTC. Its translation is CASSLEGTDYYEQYF.

This clonotype was observed at least ten times. This chain links TRBV19 with TRBJ2-5, with D possibly TRBD2 on 6 matching bases. V was clipped by 9 bases and J by 4 bases, with 15 bases between them. The CDR3 sequence is 13 residues long. Germline V gene data show CDR1 as LNHDA and CDR2 as SQIVND (reference sequence). The CDR3 sequence is CASPEEEGETQYF. In nucleotides, the CDR3 is TGTGCCAGCCCTGAGGAGGAGGGAGAGACCCAGTACTTC.

This clonotype was seen ten or more times. This chain links TRBV23-1 with TRBJ2-3; D perhaps matches TRBD2 (5 bases). TRBV23-1 is identified as an open reading frame with a role that is uncertain. Trimming took off 7 bases at V and 1 base at J, with 15 bases between the two ends. This CDR3 is built from 15 residues. CDR3 loop: CASTPGVPGTDTQYF. CDR3 bases: TGCGCCAGCACCCCCGGGGTCCCTGGCACAGATACGCAGTATTTT.

At least ten counts were recorded for this clonotype. The chain combines TRBV6-8 with TRBJ2-3; 8 positions match TRBD2. The CDR3 has 15 residues. Losses at the gene ends were 7 bases for V and 3 bases for J; bases not matched to a gene: 9. Per germline, CDR1 MNHGY and CDR2 SAAAGT. DNA of the CDR3: TGTGCCAGCATCGGAAGCGGGAGTAGGACAGATACGCAGTATTTT. This encodes CASIGSGSRTDTQYF.

This chain joins TRBV6-5 and TRBJ2-5; 10 bases fit TRBD2. This CDR3 has 16 amino acids. After removal of 2 bases from V and 3 bases from J, the junction contained 6 bases not matched to a gene. The germline CDR1 and CDR2 sequences are MNHEY and SVGAGI. In DNA, the CDR3 is TGTGCCAGCAGTTACGGTCTAGCGGGAGCCAAAGAGACCCAGTACTTC. This sequence encodes CASSYGLAGAKETQYF.

In its sample, this clonotype was seen many times. The chain joins TRBV9 to TRBJ2-2; either TRBD1 or TRBD2 may fit D (6 bases each). Germline CDR1 SGDLS, CDR2 YYNGEE. With 4 bases removed from V and 0 bases from J, the gap between germline ends came to 10 bases. The CDR3 is 15 amino acids. The CDR3 sequence is CASSRGATNTGELFF. The CDR3 DNA reads TGTGCCAGCAGCAGGGGGGCTACGAACACCGGGGAGCTGTTTTTT.

This clonotype was counted at least ten times. The V and J genes are TRBV5-6 and TRBJ2-3; D is unclear. V lost 4 bases and J 1 base, leaving 10 bases between the germline ends. The CDR3 contains 14 residues. CDR1 is SGHDT and CDR2 is YYEEEE in the germline V gene. The CDR3 nucleotides read TGTGCCAGCAGCCGAGCTTCCCGCACAGATACGCAGTATTTT. Translating gives CASSRASRTDTQYF.

About this clonotype itself: One base away lies a much larger clone, so this may be a sequencing read error. This chain joins TRBV5-1 and TRBJ1-1; weak D call: TRBD1 (6 bases). The CDR3 is 14 amino acids. Germline V gene data show CDR1 as SGHRS and CDR2 as YFSETQ. The ends were cut back, 4 bases at V and 6 bases at J, with 16 bases in the middle. The CDR3 is CASSVRTASPEAFF. The CDR3 DNA is TGCGCCAGCAGCGTCCGGACAGCGAGTCCTGAAGCTTTCTTT.

This clonotype was seen many times. This rearrangement joins TRBV7-8 to TRBJ2-5; 7 bases are a match to TRBD1. The CDR3 loop spans 13 amino acids. Germline CDR1 reads SGHVS; CDR2 reads FQNEAQ. Trimming cost V 5 bases and J 5 bases; bases outside gene matches: 5. The CDR3 loop reads CASSETGLETQYF. CDR3 nucleotide sequence: TGTGCCAGCAGCGAGACAGGGTTGGAGACCCAGTACTTC. Looking up the rest from reference TRBV7-8 and TRBJ2-5 gives the full variable domain: GAGVSQSPRYKVAKRGQDVALRCDPISGHVSLFWYQQALGQGPEFLTYFQNEAQLDKSGLPSDRFFAERPEGSVSTLKIQRTQQEDSAVYLCASSETGLETQYFGPGTRLLVL.